The entry below gives a single TCR beta chain sequence along with its context. No antigen is known for it. The source of the sample is a study of shared clonotypes between healthy human individuals. Study outcomes and limitations: Estimated clonotype richness was generally higher in naive than memory subsets. A handful of donors showed sharing of about 4.8% of naive CD4 clonotypes.

Per the original data handling: Filtering differed since immunoSEQ provided only junctions, with no quality scores. Profiling relied on immunoSEQ multiplex PCR, and the TCRdb table lists in-frame clones only, not all of them. V and J calls and clone size are those listed in that table; D and trimming were worked out from the DNA. The table lists about 2.4 million clones, roughly 93% of them singletons. The source is a man between 18 and 35 years old in good health. Some clones in this sample may be carry-over from other donors' samples. Sequenced: naive CD4+ T cells from PBMCs. Subset given: CD45RA+ positively selected.

The CDR3 here is CASSYSEGTPEAFF. In DNA, the CDR3 is TGTGCCAGCAGTTACTCTGAGGGGACCCCTGAAGCTTTCTTT. The chain employs TRBV6-6 and TRBJ1-1, with D tentatively TRBD1 (5 bases). This CDR3 contains 14 residues. Germline CDR1 MNHNY, CDR2 SVGAGI (reference sequence). Trimming took off 0 bases at V and 6 bases at J, with 11 bases between the two ends.